Following are 6 T cell receptor beta chains from one sample sequenced in a study of type 1 regulatory T cells. Notes on the study in general: Compared with non-Tr1 cells, Tr1 cells showed a narrower TCR repertoire.

Antigens of these TCRs are unknown. TCRdb used MiXCR to reprocess the reads, holding one entry per CDR3 protein. Of some 71,000 distinct CDR3 sequences in the sample, less than 25% were seen once. The specimen sequenced was cultured type 1 regulatory T (Tr1) cells, either the whole culture or a sorted fraction (not recorded which). These receptors came from a human donor in good health.

This clonotype was counted many times. The rearrangement joins TRBV5-1 to TRBJ2-1; 11 nucleotides agree with TRBD2. Losses at the gene ends were 3 bases for V and 4 bases for J; bases not matched to a gene: 9. The germline gives CDR1 SGHRS, CDR2 YFSETQ. This CDR3 spans 17 amino acids. The CDR3 region has the DNA TGCGCCAGCAGCTCGCTAATGACTAGCGGGATATACAATGAGCAGTTCTTC. This gives the protein CASSSLMTSGIYNEQFF.

In this sample, this clonotype turned up a few times. The chain combines TRBV28 with TRBJ1-5, with no clear D. CDR3 length equals 12 residues. The germline gives CDR1 MDHEN, CDR2 SYDVKM. Trimming stripped 10 bases from V and 4 bases from J, with 11 bases between. CDR3 protein: CATHPPNQPQHF. The CDR3 DNA sequence: TGTGCCACCCATCCACCGAATCAGCCCCAGCATTTT.

This chain connects TRBV19 to TRBJ1-5, with TRBD1 identical over 7 bases. Germline-derived CDR1 and CDR2 are LNHDA and SQIVND (reference sequence). V lost 6 bases to trimming and J lost 2 bases; unmatched junction nucleotides: 16. CDR3 length: 18 residues. CDR3 loop: CASRPPYSTGERNQPQHF. CDR3 sequence (DNA): TGTGCCAGTAGACCCCCATATTCTACAGGGGAGCGCAATCAGCCCCAGCATTTT.

In this sample, this clonotype turned up once. The V and J genes are TRBV15 and TRBJ1-1; D remains unclear. CDR3 length: 13 amino acids. Germline values: CDR1 LNHNV, CDR2 YYDKDF (reference sequence). Deletions cut 5 bases from V and 5 bases from J, with 12 bases between. CDR3 in DNA: TGTGCCACCAGCCGACCACAGAGGACTGAAGCTTTCTTT. Amino acids: CATSRPQRTEAFF.

On this clonotype itself: Just one base apart from a much larger clone, this may be a read error. V is TRBV29-1 and J is TRBJ2-1, with 16 bases identical to TRBD2. The germline V gene has CDR1 SQVTM and CDR2 ANQGSEA. This CDR3 spans 14 amino acids. CDR3 sequence: CNAGTSGRASEQFF. CDR3 bases: TGCAACGCCGGGACTAGCGGGAGGGCCAGTGAGCAGTTCTTC.

The J gene is TRBJ2-5, the V gene TRBV20-1; the match to TRBD2 covers 12 bases. J gave up 4 bases and V 6 bases, and 9 bases lay outside the gene matches. The CDR3 contains 15 residues. Per germline, CDR1 DFQATT and CDR2 SNEGSKA (reference sequence). The CDR3 sequence is CSASRLAGVPETQYF. The CDR3 DNA follows: TGCAGTGCCAGCCGACTAGCGGGAGTCCCAGAGACCCAGTACTTC.